This entry features one TCR beta chain sequence. CDR3 length: 12 amino acids. CDR1 and CDR2 from the germline V gene are GTSNPN and SVGIG (reference sequence). Trimming took 4 bases from V and 4 from J, leaving 5 bases between them. The data belong to a study of blood T cell repertoires in COVID-19. Overall study: There were acute and convalescent COVID-19 samples, and they came from the United States, Italy and Spain. Sources were T cells, B-cell-depleted T cells, or PBMCs; the material itself was cDNA or gDNA.

Followed over time, Seattle patients had been enrolled while infection was active. Authors' methods: Reference gene primer amplification gave estimated nucleated cell counts. Here immunoSEQ multiplex PCR was the method, and the copy in TCRdb shows in-frame clones only, minus some. The DNA gave D and trimming, while V, J and clone size come from that table. This repertoire shows about 440,000 clones, 88% found once; its top ten account for 10% to 15%. The clonotype comes from a woman between 50 and 59 years old with COVID-19, enrolled during active disease. The V call is TRBV30, the J call TRBJ1-6; no reliable D call. Sequenced: peripheral blood. DNA for the CDR3: TGTGCCTGGAACGGTTATAATTCACCCCTCCACTTT. Translating it yields CAWNGYNSPLHF. Combining the CDR3 with reference TRBV30 and TRBJ1-6 gives the whole variable domain SQTIHQWPATLVQPVGSPLSLECTVEGTSNPNLYWYRQAAGRGLQLLFYSVGIGQISSEVPQNLSASRPQDRQFILSSKKLLLSDSGFYLCAWNGYNSPLHFGNGTRLTVT.